Listed here is a single T cell receptor (beta chain). As yet, its antigen is unknown. Trimming took 3 bases from V and 4 from J; bases not matched to a gene: 6. The CDR3 spans 14 residues. The germline V gene has CDR1 SGDLS and CDR2 YYNGEE. Barcoded TCR alpha and TCR beta cDNA libraries with UMIs came from 5'RACE using constant-segment primers. TCRdb analysed the 5' RACE reads with MiXCR anew, one entry per CDR3 protein. The sample has about 100,000 distinct CDR3 sequences, 11% seen once. This sample was included in a study of T-cell memory formation after mild COVID-19. General study findings and limits: While clones contracting from day 15 to 85 were balanced between CD4 and CD8, later expanders leaned CD4+.

The chain uses TRBV9 and TRBJ2-5, with 7 bases that match TRBD2. Sequencing input: PBMCs or a T cell subset sorted from them (not recorded which). This receptor was taken from a young man who had mild COVID-19 (a few samples of this study predate the infection). Cell type and time point are not known. The CDR3, as DNA: TGTGCCAGCAGCGCTAGCGGCTACTTAGAGACCCAGTACTTC. Protein: CASSASGYLETQYF. Full variable domain (outside the CDR3, taken from reference TRBV9 and TRBJ2-5): DSGVTQTPKHLITATGQRVTLRCSPRSGDLSVYWYQQSLDQGLQFLIQYYNGEERAKGNILERFSAQQFPDLHSELNLSSLELGDSALYFCASSASGYLETQYFGPGTRLLVL.